This T cell receptor (beta chain) originates from a study of T cells in tumors after PD-1 blockade. The overall study: Peripheral blood samples averaged 36,536 unique clonotypes and about 120,000 templates.

Data came from immunoSEQ multiplex PCR; TCRdb stores just in-frame clones and leaves some out. Of fewer than 50,000 clones in the sample, over 75% were seen once. Per the germline V gene, CDR1 is SGHRS and CDR2 is YFSETQ. The CDR3 sequence is 15 residues long. The V gene end was trimmed by 7 bases and the J gene end by 4 bases; junction bases not matched to a gene: 7. The chain couples TRBV5-1 to TRBJ2-1; 11 bases fit TRBD2. Sequenced material: PBMCs, taken before anti-PD-1 treatment. The clonotype was recovered from a human donor with basal cell carcinoma. In DNA form, the CDR3 reads TGCGCCAGCGGCAAGACTAGCGGGGTTTACAATGAGCAGTTCTTC. It specifies CASGKTSGVYNEQFF.